These 29 T cell receptor beta chains were sequenced from one sample in a study of sequential checkpoint blockade in melanoma. Treatment reported: randomized to nivolumab then ipilimumab (arm A) or the reverse (arm B). Sequencing was performed with immunoSEQ multiplex PCR; in TCRdb, only in-frame clones are kept and a portion is missing. Among more than 35,000 clones listed, approximately 91% were seen once. The source material was CD8+ T cells sorted from blood (inferred from file names), sampled from a patient given nivolumab and ipilimumab in sequence. Receptors were obtained from a human donor with melanoma.

J is TRBJ2-7 and V is TRBV29-1; 9 bases align to TRBD1. V lost 6 bases to trimming and J lost 5 bases; unmatched junction nucleotides: 5. Per the germline V gene, CDR1 is SQVTM and CDR2 is ANQGSEA. The CDR3 covers 12 residues. The CDR3 DNA sequence: TGCAGCGTCAGACAGGGGGGAAACGAGCAGTACTTC. Its protein product is CSVRQGGNEQYF.

The V gene is TRBV27, the J gene TRBJ2-1, with D possibly TRBD1 on 7 matching bases. In germline, CDR1 is MNHEY, CDR2 SMNVEV (reference sequence). CDR3 length: 11 amino acids. The V end was cut by 7 bases, the J end by 14 bases, with 15 bases between. The CDR3 DNA reads TGTGCCAGCACCGGCGGGACAGTGGAGTTCTTC. It is translated as CASTGGTVEFF.

V is TRBV28 and J is TRBJ2-5; TRBD1 agrees at 8 bases. J was trimmed by 0 bases and V by 6 bases; bases with no gene match: 9. The CDR3 totals 16 residues. In germline, CDR1 is MDHEN, CDR2 SYDVKM. CDR3 residues: CASSPTLTGDQETQYF. Here the CDR3 DNA reads TGTGCCAGCAGCCCCACCCTGACAGGGGACCAAGAGACCCAGTACTTC.

V is TRBV19 and J is TRBJ1-6; D may be TRBD1 (5 bases). Looked up from germline, CDR1 is LNHDA and CDR2 is SQIVND (reference sequence). Deletions cut 3 bases from V and 4 bases from J, with 10 bases between. This CDR3 has 15 residues. For the CDR3, the DNA is TGTGCCAGTAGTATTGGTACAGGTTATAATTCACCCCTCCACTTT. As protein: CASSIGTGYNSPLHF.

The chain uses TRBV27 and TRBJ2-7; D might be TRBD1 (5 bases). V lost 5 bases to trimming and J lost 5 bases, with 16 bases between them. The CDR3 contains 14 residues. CDR1 and CDR2 (germline): MNHEY, SMNVEV (reference sequence). The CDR3 DNA sequence: TGTGCCAGCAGTCCCACGTGGGGCACCAACGAGCAGTACTTC. Translating gives CASSPTWGTNEQYF.

This clone was observed once. CDR3 residues: CASSQDLRGWDTEAFF. The CDR3 bases are TGCGCCAGCAGCCAAGATCTAAGGGGGTGGGACACTGAAGCTTTCTTT. This sequence joins TRBV4-3 and TRBJ1-1; a possible D gene is TRBD1 (6 bases). This CDR3 has 16 amino acids. Germline V gives CDR1 LGHNA, CDR2 YSLEER. Trimming cost V 0 bases and J 3 bases, with 14 bases left between them.

In its sample, this clone ranks as medium-sized (0.01 to 0.1%). V is TRBV4-1 and J is TRBJ1-4, with D perhaps matching TRBD1 (6 bases). The CDR3 covers 13 residues. V gave up 8 bases and J gave up 3 bases, with 10 bases separating them. In germline, CDR1 is MGHRA, CDR2 YSYEKL. The CDR3 DNA is TGCGCCAGCTCTGGACAGTCTAATGAAAAACTGTTTTTT. Translating it yields CASSGQSNEKLFF.

This chain uses TRBV25-1 with TRBJ2-1; TRBD1 aligns across 10 bases. Germline V gene sequence: CDR1 MGHDK, CDR2 SYGVNS. Trimming cost V 1 base and J 10 bases; bases outside gene matches: 4. There are 14 residues in the CDR3. The CDR3 DNA follows: TGTGCCAGCAGTGAATTTGGGACAGGGGTCGAGCAGTTCTTC. Its protein product is CASSEFGTGVEQFF.

This chain connects TRBV5-1 to TRBJ2-5, with TRBD2 identical over 14 bases. The end of the DNA is better explained by TRBJ2-7, so the J call may be wrong. Looked up from germline, CDR1 is SGHRS and CDR2 is YFSETQ. This CDR3 spans 17 amino acids. The CDR3 DNA reads as TGCGCCAGCAGCTCGGACGGGACTAGCGGGAGTCGCGGCGAGCAGTACTTC. Encoded protein: CASSSDGTSGSRGEQYF.

V is TRBV27 and J is TRBJ2-7; 9 bases match TRBD1. The junction had 5 bases not matched to a gene; V was cut back by 5 bases and J by 3 bases. Germline V gene data show CDR1 as MNHEY and CDR2 as SMNVEV (reference sequence). This CDR3 spans 14 amino acids. This CDR3 is CASSAGTGLYEQYF. The CDR3 DNA reads TGTGCCAGCAGTGCCGGGACAGGGCTCTACGAGCAGTACTTC.

The chain carries TRBV4-1 and TRBJ2-7, with unresolved D. The ends were cut back, 0 bases at V and 6 bases at J, with 18 bases in the middle. This CDR3 region has 16 residues. Germline CDR1 and CDR2: MGHRA and YSYEKL. The CDR3 reads CASSQEPRGSTREQYF. The CDR3 DNA reads as TGCGCCAGCAGCCAAGAACCCCGCGGCTCTACTCGCGAGCAGTACTTC.

CDR3 loop: CASSFSGSSYNEQFF. In DNA, the CDR3 is TGTGCCAGCAGCTTCAGCGGGAGCTCCTACAATGAGCAGTTCTTC. The chain is built from TRBV5-8 and TRBJ2-1; 8 bases align to TRBD2. The V segment lost 2 bases and the J segment 0 bases; nucleotides outside the gene matches: 1. CDR1 is SGHTS, CDR2 YDEGEE, per germline. The length of the CDR3 is 15 residues.

The rearrangement links TRBV9 to TRBJ2-7; maybe TRBD2 (6 bases). The CDR3 is made up of 14 amino acids. V lost 0 bases to trimming and J lost 4 bases, with 11 bases between them. Looked up from germline, CDR1 is SGDLS and CDR2 is YYNGEE. The CDR3 bases are TGTGCCAGCAGCGTAGACGGGAGTGGGTACGAGCAGTACTTC. Protein product: CASSVDGSGYEQYF.

V gene TRBV28 combines with J gene TRBJ2-1; 7 bases are shared with TRBD1. The CDR3 consists of 14 residues. The germline V gene encodes CDR1 MDHEN and CDR2 SYDVKM. The V segment lost 6 bases and the J segment 5 bases; nucleotides outside the gene matches: 7. The CDR3 spells CASRPDRIDNEQFF. For the CDR3, the DNA is TGTGCCAGCAGGCCGGACAGGATAGACAATGAGCAGTTCTTC.

V and J are TRBV15 and TRBJ2-3; 9 bases align to TRBD2. V shed 6 bases and J 5 bases; nucleotides not matched to a gene: 15. Germline lookup yields CDR1 LNHNV and CDR2 YYDKDF (reference sequence). The CDR3 is made up of 17 amino acids. The CDR3 sequence: CATRDGVNEREVDTQYF. Written as DNA, the CDR3 is TGTGCCACCAGAGATGGAGTAAACGAGCGGGAGGTAGATACGCAGTATTTT.

The chain joins TRBV27 to TRBJ2-7; maybe TRBD1 (6 bases). Germline CDR1 and CDR2: MNHEY and SMNVEV (reference sequence). CDR3 size: 15 residues. With 6 bases removed from V and 4 bases from J, the gap between germline ends came to 19 bases. Here the CDR3 reads CASSWGRGGGYEQYV. In nucleotides, the CDR3 is TGTGCCAGCAGCTGGGGGCGCGGCGGAGGTTACGAGCAGTACGTC.

V is TRBV21-1 and J is TRBJ2-2; the table's D call of TRBD2 was not tested on the DNA. TRBV21-1 is an annotated pseudogene. The CDR3 is made up of 19 amino acids. The CDR3 sequence: CASSKTRGGDGTNTGELFF. CDR3 in DNA: TGTGCCAGCAGCAAAACTCGCGGCGGAGACGGAACGAACACCGGGGAGCTGTTTTTT.

The genes are TRBV27 and TRBJ1-5; tentative D call: TRBD1 (5 bases). The CDR3 covers 13 residues. Germline V gene sequence: CDR1 MNHEY, CDR2 SMNVEV (reference sequence). V lost 3 bases to trimming and J lost 5 bases, with 8 bases between them. The CDR3 reads CASSLAGDQPQHF. CDR3 DNA sequence: TGTGCCAGCAGTTTGGCGGGGGATCAGCCCCAGCATTTT.

This clone was seen a few times. The chain combines TRBV28 with TRBJ2-7, with 8 bases identical to TRBD1. The CDR3 loop spans 15 amino acids. CDR1 is MDHEN and CDR2 is SYDVKM in the germline V gene. V lost 5 bases and J lost 2; bases outside the gene matches: 8. The CDR3 DNA follows: TGTGCCAGCAGTACCCCGACAGGGGTTCCCTACGAGCAGTACTTC. Its translation: CASSTPTGVPYEQYF.

The rearrangement joins TRBV7-3 to TRBJ2-1; 12 nucleotides align to TRBD2. V gave up 2 bases and J gave up 11 bases; unmatched junction bases: 7. The CDR3 extends over 15 amino acids. CDR1 SGHTA and CDR2 FQGTGA come from the germline V gene. CDR3 sequence (DNA): TGTGCCAGCAGCTTAGTGGCCGGGACTAGCGGGCAGCAGTTCTTC. This encodes CASSLVAGTSGQQFF.

The chain links TRBV4-1 to TRBJ2-1, with 10 bases matching TRBD2. J lost 6 bases, V lost 3 bases, and 5 bases had no gene match. This CDR3 spans 15 amino acids. In germline, CDR1 is MGHRA, CDR2 YSYEKL. The CDR3 loop is CASSQRLAGPNEQFF. The CDR3 coding sequence is TGCGCCAGCAGCCAGCGACTAGCGGGCCCCAATGAGCAGTTCTTC.

The chain is built from TRBV13 and TRBJ2-2; 8 bases fit TRBD2. From germline, CDR1 is PRHDT and CDR2 FYEKMQ (reference sequence). This CDR3 contains 16 residues. V lost 0 bases, J lost 6 bases, and 6 bases stayed unmatched. The CDR3 DNA reads as TGTGCCAGCAGCTTAGGGCCAGCGGGAGAATCCGGGGAGCTGTTTTTT. It codes for CASSLGPAGESGELFF.

This clone was seen just once. This chain connects TRBV10-2 to TRBJ2-2; TRBD2 matches 15 bases. Germline V gives CDR1 WSHSY, CDR2 SAAADI. V lost 5 bases and J lost 1; bases outside the gene matches: 14. The CDR3 length is 21 residues. The CDR3 protein is CASSTRLGLAGGPGNTGELFF. CDR3 nucleotides: TGCGCCAGCAGTACAAGACTCGGACTAGCGGGAGGGCCTGGGAACACCGGGGAGCTGTTTTTT.

This rearrangement joins TRBV10-2 to TRBJ1-2, with a weak D call TRBD1 (6 bases). Between the trimmed V and J ends, which lost 0 bases and 7 bases, there was a span of 15 bases. There are 15 residues in the CDR3. The V gene's germline CDR1 is WSHSY and CDR2 SAAADI. The CDR3 spells CASSESRGAGIGYTF. The CDR3 coding sequence is TGCGCCAGCAGTGAGTCGCGGGGGGCAGGGATTGGCTACACCTTC.

This clone has a single count. This chain joins TRBV6-4 and TRBJ2-1; TRBD2 aligns across 8 bases. Germline CDR1 and CDR2: MRHNA and SNTAGT. J lost 4 bases, V lost 3 bases, and 2 bases had no gene match. This CDR3 contains 14 residues. The CDR3 spells CASSEGGRYNEQFF. CDR3 DNA: TGTGCCAGCAGTGAAGGCGGGAGGTACAATGAGCAGTTCTTC.

The gene calls are TRBV25-1 and TRBJ1-3; D remains ambiguous. V lost 4 bases to trimming and J lost 0 bases, with 4 bases between them. The germline CDR1 and CDR2 sequences are MGHDK and SYGVNS. The CDR3 spans 13 residues. In DNA, the CDR3 is TGTGCCAGCAGTGCCTCCTCTGGAAACACCATATATTTT. This encodes CASSASSGNTIYF. The variable domain in full, with the rest retrieved from reference TRBV25-1 and TRBJ1-3, is EADIYQTPRYLVIGTGKKITLECSQTMGHDKMYWYQQDPGMELHLIHYSYGVNSTEKGDLSSESTVSRIRTEHFPLTLESARPSHTSQYLCASSASSGNTIYFGEGSWLTVV.

This CDR3 is CASSVEGQGGKLFF. The CDR3 DNA reads as TGTGCCAGCAGCGTAGAGGGACAGGGCGGAAAACTGTTTTTT. The rearrangement links TRBV9 to TRBJ1-4, with 9 bases lining up with TRBD1. V shed 0 bases and J 10 bases; nucleotides not matched to a gene: 4. The CDR3 has 14 residues. Per the germline V gene, CDR1 is SGDLS and CDR2 is YYNGEE.

This chain connects TRBV7-6 to TRBJ1-2; TRBD1 is a possible D gene (6 bases). Germline CDR1 reads SGHVS; CDR2 reads FNYEAQ. This CDR3 has 15 residues. Between the trimmed V and J ends, which lost 1 base and 4 bases, there was a span of 13 bases. CDR3 bases: TGTGCCAGCAGCTTAGAGGGGGGGCTCGTCTATGGCTACACCTTC. Protein: CASSLEGGLVYGYTF.

The chain has TRBV9 and TRBJ1-1; D is perhaps TRBD1 (5 bases). The CDR3 is made up of 13 amino acids. The ends were cut back, 0 bases at V and 4 bases at J, with 7 bases in the middle. Germline V gene lookup returns CDR1 SGDLS and CDR2 YYNGEE. DNA of the CDR3: TGTGCCAGCAGCGTAGGTGGGGCCACTGAAGCTTTCTTT. As protein: CASSVGGATEAFF. Together with reference TRBV9 and TRBJ1-1, the CDR3 gives the full variable domain: DSGVTQTPKHLITATGQRVTLRCSPRSGDLSVYWYQQSLDQGLQFLIQYYNGEERAKGNILERFSAQQFPDLHSELNLSSLELGDSALYFCASSVGGATEAFFGQGTRLTVV.